This TCR beta chain came from a study of T cell changes during pregnancy in multiple sclerosis. Looked up from germline, CDR1 is SGHRS and CDR2 is YFSETQ. V gave up 5 bases and J gave up 5 bases; unmatched junction bases: 18. CDR3 length: 18 amino acids. Sequencing used immunoSEQ multiplex PCR; TCRdb keeps in-frame clones, though not all of them. Here the sample spans under 70,000 clones, around 91% being singletons. The sample in question was peripheral blood, obtained after pregnancy. This chain connects TRBV5-1 to TRBJ1-2, with 10 bases identical to TRBD1. This TCR was sampled from a female donor in good health, enrolled as a control in a pregnancy study. Here the CDR3 reads CASSRVVDGTGERYGYTF. The CDR3 DNA reads as TGCGCCAGCAGTAGAGTGGTCGACGGGACAGGGGAACGATATGGCTACACCTTC.